This paragraph covers one TCR beta chain sequence. This record comes from a study of OX40 agonist ivuxolimab in advanced cancers. Here immunoSEQ multiplex PCR was the method, and the copy in TCRdb shows in-frame clones only, minus some. The repertoire holds fewer than 45,000 clones, with about 85% as singletons. The CDR3 has 12 amino acids. CDR1 and CDR2 (germline): PRHDT, FYEKMQ (reference sequence). Trimming took 3 bases from V and 6 from J; bases not matched to a gene: 1. Samples were taken at baseline and on day 1 of cycles 4 and 7. This chain joins TRBV13 and TRBJ1-2; 7 bases match TRBD1. Sequenced here: CD4+ or CD8+ T cells sorted from blood, sampled in a trial of the OX40 agonist ivuxolimab. This clonotype was sampled from an adult with an advanced solid tumor such as melanoma, head and neck, liver or kidney cancer. CDR3 coding DNA: TGTGCCAGCAGCTTCGACAGGGATGGCTACACCTTC. Translating gives CASSFDRDGYTF.